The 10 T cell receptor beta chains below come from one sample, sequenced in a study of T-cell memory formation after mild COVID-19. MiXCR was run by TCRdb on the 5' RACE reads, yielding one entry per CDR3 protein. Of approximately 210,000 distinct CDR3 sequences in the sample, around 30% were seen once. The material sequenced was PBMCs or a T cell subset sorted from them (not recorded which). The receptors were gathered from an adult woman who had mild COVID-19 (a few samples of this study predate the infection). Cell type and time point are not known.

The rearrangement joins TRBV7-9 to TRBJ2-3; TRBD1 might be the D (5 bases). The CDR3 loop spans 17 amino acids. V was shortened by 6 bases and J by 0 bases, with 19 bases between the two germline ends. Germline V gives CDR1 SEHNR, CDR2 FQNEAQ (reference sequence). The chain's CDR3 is CASSSPLLGLSTDTQYF. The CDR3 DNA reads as TGTGCCAGCAGTTCCCCTCTGCTGGGGCTAAGCACAGATACGCAGTATTTT.

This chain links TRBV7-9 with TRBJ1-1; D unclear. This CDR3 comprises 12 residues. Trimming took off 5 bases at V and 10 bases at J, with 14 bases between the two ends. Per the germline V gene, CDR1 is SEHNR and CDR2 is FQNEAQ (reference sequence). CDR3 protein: CASSPTEMRAFF. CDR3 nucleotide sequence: TGTGCCAGCAGCCCCACCGAGATGAGAGCTTTCTTT.

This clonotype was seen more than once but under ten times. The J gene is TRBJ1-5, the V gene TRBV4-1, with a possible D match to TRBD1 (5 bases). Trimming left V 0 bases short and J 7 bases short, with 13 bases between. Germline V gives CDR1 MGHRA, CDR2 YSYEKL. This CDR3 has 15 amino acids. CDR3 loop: CASSQDRGWGQPQHF. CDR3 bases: TGCGCCAGCAGCCAAGATCGGGGGTGGGGACAGCCCCAGCATTTT.

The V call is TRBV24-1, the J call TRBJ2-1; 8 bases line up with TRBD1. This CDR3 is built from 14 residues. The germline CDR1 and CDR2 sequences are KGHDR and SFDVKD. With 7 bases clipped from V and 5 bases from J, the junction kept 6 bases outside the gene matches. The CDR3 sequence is CATSLDRAHNEQFF. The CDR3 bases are TGTGCCACCAGCCTGGACAGGGCTCACAATGAGCAGTTCTTC.

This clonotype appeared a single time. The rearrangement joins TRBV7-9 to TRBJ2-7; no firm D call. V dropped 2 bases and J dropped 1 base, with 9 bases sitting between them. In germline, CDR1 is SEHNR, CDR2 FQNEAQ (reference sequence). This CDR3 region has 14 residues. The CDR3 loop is CASSLSHGSYEQYF. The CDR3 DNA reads TGTGCCAGCAGCTTATCTCACGGTTCCTACGAGCAGTACTTC.

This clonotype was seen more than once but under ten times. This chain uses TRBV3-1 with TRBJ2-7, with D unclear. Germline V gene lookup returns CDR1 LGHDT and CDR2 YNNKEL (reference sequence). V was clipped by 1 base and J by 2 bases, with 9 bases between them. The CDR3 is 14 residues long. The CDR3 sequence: CASSQVLVPYEQYF. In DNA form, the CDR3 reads TGTGCCAGCAGCCAAGTGCTAGTTCCCTACGAGCAGTACTTC.

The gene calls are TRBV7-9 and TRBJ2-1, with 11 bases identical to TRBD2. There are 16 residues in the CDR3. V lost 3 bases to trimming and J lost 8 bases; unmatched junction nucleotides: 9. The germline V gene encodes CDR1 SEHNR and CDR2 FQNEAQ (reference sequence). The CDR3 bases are TGTGCCAGCAGCTTCTTCTTAGCGGGAGGGCTCGATGAGCAGTTCTTC. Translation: CASSFFLAGGLDEQFF.

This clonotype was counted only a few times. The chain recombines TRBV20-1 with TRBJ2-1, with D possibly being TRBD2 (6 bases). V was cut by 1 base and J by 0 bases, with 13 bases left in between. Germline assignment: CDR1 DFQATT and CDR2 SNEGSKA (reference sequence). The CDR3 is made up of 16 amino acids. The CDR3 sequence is CSARGVAVSSYNEQFF. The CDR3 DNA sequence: TGCAGTGCTAGAGGGGTAGCGGTTAGCTCCTACAATGAGCAGTTCTTC.

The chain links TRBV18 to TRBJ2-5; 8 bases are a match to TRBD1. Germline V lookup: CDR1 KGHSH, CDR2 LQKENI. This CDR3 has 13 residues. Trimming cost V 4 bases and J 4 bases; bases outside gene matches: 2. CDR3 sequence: CASSQGQGETQYF. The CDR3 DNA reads TGTGCCAGCTCACAAGGACAGGGAGAGACCCAGTACTTC. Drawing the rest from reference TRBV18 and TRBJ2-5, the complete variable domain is NAGVMQNPRHLVRRRGQEARLRCSPMKGHSHVYWYRQLPEEGLKFMVYLQKENIIDESGMPKERFSAEFPKEGPSILRIQQVVRGDSAAYFCASSQGQGETQYFGPGTRLLVL.

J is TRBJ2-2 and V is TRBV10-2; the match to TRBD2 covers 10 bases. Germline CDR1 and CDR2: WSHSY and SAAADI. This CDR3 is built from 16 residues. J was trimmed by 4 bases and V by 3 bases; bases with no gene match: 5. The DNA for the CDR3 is TGCGCCAGCAGTGACCTAGCGGGGGCGGGCACCGGGGAGCTGTTTTTT. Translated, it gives CASSDLAGAGTGELFF.